A selection of T cell receptor beta chains follows, all from one sample in a study of OX40 agonist ivuxolimab in advanced cancers. Method: immunoSEQ multiplex PCR; TCRdb's copy keeps in-frame clones and lacks some. The sample contains 75,000 to 100,000 clones, more than 85% of which appear only once. Specimen: CD4+ or CD8+ T cells sorted from blood, collected in a trial of the OX40 agonist ivuxolimab. These receptors were taken from an adult with an advanced solid tumor such as melanoma, head and neck, liver or kidney cancer. The CDR3 runs from the conserved cysteine through the conserved F or W. Each record gives: V gene, J gene, CDR3 protein.

v_call: TRBV4-1; j_call: TRBJ2-1; cdr3_aa: CASSQEVREPYNEQFF
v_call: TRBV5-4; j_call: TRBJ2-7; cdr3_aa: CASGGTQGTSGNRTSYEQYF
v_call: TRBV5-1; j_call: TRBJ2-3; cdr3_aa: CASSLATDTQYF
v_call: TRBV9; j_call: TRBJ2-1; cdr3_aa: CASSVGVLAGYNEQFF
v_call: TRBV28; j_call: TRBJ2-1; cdr3_aa: CASTGTGLAGGSEQFF
v_call: TRBV5-4; j_call: TRBJ2-7; cdr3_aa: CASSLTGGAEQYF
v_call: TRBV5-8; j_call: TRBJ1-5; cdr3_aa: CASSLYYVTHNQPQHF
v_call: TRBV19; j_call: TRBJ2-1; cdr3_aa: CASSLDRGALNEQFF
v_call: TRBV25-1; j_call: TRBJ2-7; cdr3_aa: CASSGGQGVWEQYF
v_call: TRBV7-2; j_call: TRBJ2-5; cdr3_aa: CASSPRSIETQYF
v_call: TRBV28; j_call: TRBJ1-2; cdr3_aa: CASRAGGANYGYTF
v_call: TRBV21-1; j_call: TRBJ1-3; cdr3_aa: CASSKGNEVSGNTIYF
v_call: TRBV9; j_call: TRBJ2-1; cdr3_aa: CASSPGLSGEQFF
v_call: TRBV7-9; j_call: TRBJ2-1; cdr3_aa: CASSGSLAGVKGPYNEQFF
v_call: TRBV10-3; j_call: TRBJ2-3; cdr3_aa: CAISESSASTDTQYF
v_call: TRBV29-1; j_call: TRBJ2-7; cdr3_aa: CSVEKGAGGRNEQYF
v_call: TRBV7-2; j_call: TRBJ2-7; cdr3_aa: CASSLTSGNYEQYF
v_call: TRBV6-4; j_call: TRBJ2-1; cdr3_aa: CASSLQGLAGDEQFF
v_call: TRBV5-4; j_call: TRBJ2-5; cdr3_aa: CASSLAGVEKTQYF
v_call: TRBV27; j_call: TRBJ2-2; cdr3_aa: CASSLLQGSRELFF
v_call: TRBV19; j_call: TRBJ2-7; cdr3_aa: CASSMGPGTGYEQYF
v_call: TRBV5-1; j_call: TRBJ1-2; cdr3_aa: CASSFRPDKIYGYTF
v_call: TRBV2; j_call: TRBJ1-1; cdr3_aa: CASSGRRGISEAFF
v_call: TRBV5-6; j_call: TRBJ2-7; cdr3_aa: CASSSNRAQQQYF